This entry features one T cell receptor (beta chain) sequence. The sample is drawn from a study of blood T cell repertoires in COVID-19. Overall study context: Nucleic acid was either cDNA or gDNA, and it came from T cells, B-cell-depleted T cells, or PBMCs.

CDR3 length equals 14 residues. Per the germline V gene, CDR1 is LNHDA and CDR2 is SQIVND (reference sequence). V was clipped by 5 bases and J by 3 bases, with 10 bases between them. In the original workflow: Amplification of reference gene primers provided the estimated nucleated cell counts. Measured with immunoSEQ multiplex PCR; TCRdb has only the in-frame clones, and not every one. V and J calls and clone size are copied from that table; D and trimming were computed from the DNA. The sample yields under 450,000 clones, more than 70% seen once. Recovered status in Cohort 3 required two negative PCRs, clearance, or symptom resolution.

Sequenced: PBMCs or T cells enriched from blood (not recorded which). The clonotype was recovered from a man aged 30 to 39 who had recovered from COVID-19. The chain uses TRBV19 and TRBJ2-2; possibly TRBD2 for D (6 bases). The CDR3 region has the DNA TGTGCCAGTAGTTCCCCGGGAGACACCGGGGAGCTGTTTTTT. Translated: CASSSPGDTGELFF.